This TCR beta chain was sequenced for a study of Graves' ophthalmopathy and Graves' hyperthyroidism. This clonotype occurred a few times. The TCR beta CDR3 regions underwent amplification from RNA transcripts. The first round was an RT-PCR with HTBI primers, and the second round was a multiplex PCR. TCRdb recomputed calls from the multiplex PCR reads with MiXCR, one row per CDR3 protein. The data hold some 1.1 million distinct CDR3 sequences, with approximately 35% observed a single time. CDR1 is MNHEY, CDR2 SVGEGT, per germline. V lost 6 bases and J 8 bases, leaving 19 bases between the germline ends. The length of the CDR3 is 14 residues.

This sequence was found in an adult man with Graves' hyperthyroidism. The rearrangement joins TRBV6-2 or TRBV6-3 to TRBJ1-2; weak D call: TRBD1 (5 bases). The sequencing sample was made of peripheral blood or thyroid tissue (not recorded which). The CDR3 loop reads CASSNGWTGAGYTF. The CDR3 region has the DNA TGTGCCAGCAGCAACGGATGGACCGGGGCCGGCTACACCTTC.